This T cell receptor (beta chain) was identified during a study of monozygotic twins with inflammatory bowel disease. Study-level findings and limits: IBD patients displayed reduced TCRbeta diversity (inverse Simpson) when set against healthy co-twins.

Germline CDR1 is KGHDR and CDR2 is SFDVKD. This CDR3 contains 13 residues. During cDNA synthesis, UMIs that each contained a 6-nucleotide sample barcode were added by means of template switching. TCRdb re-analyzed the 5' RACE reads; it lists each CDR3 protein once, without DNA. The listing records about 380,000 distinct CDR3 sequences. On this clonotype: Its antigen is still unknown.

This chain joins TRBV24-1 and TRBJ1-5. Specimen: blood. This TCR was recovered from a human donor with ulcerative colitis or Crohn's disease, or a healthy co-twin of an affected twin (not recorded which). CDR3 amino acids: CATSGGLWQPQHF.